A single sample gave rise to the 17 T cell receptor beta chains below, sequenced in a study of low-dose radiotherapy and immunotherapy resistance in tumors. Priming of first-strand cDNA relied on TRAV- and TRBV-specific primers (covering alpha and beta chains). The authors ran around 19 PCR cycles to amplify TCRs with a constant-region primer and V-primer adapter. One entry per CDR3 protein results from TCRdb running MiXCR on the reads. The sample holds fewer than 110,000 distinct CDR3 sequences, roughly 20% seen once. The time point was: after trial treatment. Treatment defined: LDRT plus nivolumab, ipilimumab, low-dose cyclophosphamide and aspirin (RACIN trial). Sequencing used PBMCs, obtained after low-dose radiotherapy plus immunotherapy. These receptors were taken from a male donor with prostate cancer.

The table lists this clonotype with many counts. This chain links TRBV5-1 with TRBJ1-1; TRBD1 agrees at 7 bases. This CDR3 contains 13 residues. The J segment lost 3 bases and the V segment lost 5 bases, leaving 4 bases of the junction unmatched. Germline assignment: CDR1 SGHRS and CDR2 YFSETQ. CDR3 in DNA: TGCGCCAGCAGTGGACAGGCGGACACTGAAGCTTTCTTT. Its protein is CASSGQADTEAFF.

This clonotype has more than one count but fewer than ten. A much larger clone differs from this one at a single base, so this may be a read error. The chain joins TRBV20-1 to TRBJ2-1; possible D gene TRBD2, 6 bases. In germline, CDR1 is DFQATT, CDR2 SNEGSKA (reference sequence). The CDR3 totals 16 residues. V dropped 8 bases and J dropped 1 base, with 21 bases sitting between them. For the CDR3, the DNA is TGCAGTCCTCCACAGTCGGGAAGCGGGTCCTACAATGAGCAGTTCTTC. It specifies CSPPQSGSGSYNEQFF.

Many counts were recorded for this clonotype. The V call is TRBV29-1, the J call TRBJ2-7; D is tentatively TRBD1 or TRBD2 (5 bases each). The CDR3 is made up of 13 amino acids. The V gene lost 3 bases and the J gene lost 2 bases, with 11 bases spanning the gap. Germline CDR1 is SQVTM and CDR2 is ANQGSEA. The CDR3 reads CSVDGTDPYEQYF. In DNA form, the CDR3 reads TGCAGCGTTGACGGGACGGACCCCTACGAGCAGTACTTC.

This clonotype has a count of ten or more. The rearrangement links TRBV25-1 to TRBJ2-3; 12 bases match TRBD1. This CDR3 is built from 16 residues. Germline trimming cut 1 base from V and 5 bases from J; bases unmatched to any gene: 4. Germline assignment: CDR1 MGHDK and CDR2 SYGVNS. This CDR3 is CASSEWGQGAGDTQYF. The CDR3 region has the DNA TGTGCCAGCAGTGAATGGGGACAGGGGGCGGGAGATACGCAGTATTTT.

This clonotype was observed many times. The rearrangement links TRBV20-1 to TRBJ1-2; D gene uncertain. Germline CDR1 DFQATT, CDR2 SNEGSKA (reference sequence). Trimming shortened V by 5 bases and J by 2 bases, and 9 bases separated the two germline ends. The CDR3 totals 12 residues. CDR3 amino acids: CSAWTGNYGYTF. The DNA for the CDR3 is TGCAGTGCTTGGACGGGGAACTATGGCTACACCTTC.

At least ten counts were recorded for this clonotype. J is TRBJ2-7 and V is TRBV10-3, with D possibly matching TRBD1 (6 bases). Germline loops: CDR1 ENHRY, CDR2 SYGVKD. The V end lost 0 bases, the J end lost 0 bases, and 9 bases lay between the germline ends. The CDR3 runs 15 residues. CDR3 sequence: CAISESQGLSYEQYF. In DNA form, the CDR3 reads TGTGCCATCAGTGAGTCTCAGGGGCTCTCCTACGAGCAGTACTTC.

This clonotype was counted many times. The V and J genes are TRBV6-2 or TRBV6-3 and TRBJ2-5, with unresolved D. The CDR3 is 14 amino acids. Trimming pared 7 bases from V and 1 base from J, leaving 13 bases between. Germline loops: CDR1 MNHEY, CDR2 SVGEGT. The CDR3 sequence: CASIPSRAQETQYF. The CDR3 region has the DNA TGTGCCAGCATCCCCTCTCGGGCCCAAGAGACCCAGTACTTC.

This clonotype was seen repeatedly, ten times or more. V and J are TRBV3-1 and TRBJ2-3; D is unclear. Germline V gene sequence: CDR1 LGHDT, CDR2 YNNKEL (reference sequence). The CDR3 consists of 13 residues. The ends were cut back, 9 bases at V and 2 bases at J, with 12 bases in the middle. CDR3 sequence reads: CASWGLDTDTQYF. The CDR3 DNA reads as TGTGCCAGTTGGGGTTTGGACACAGATACGCAGTATTTT.

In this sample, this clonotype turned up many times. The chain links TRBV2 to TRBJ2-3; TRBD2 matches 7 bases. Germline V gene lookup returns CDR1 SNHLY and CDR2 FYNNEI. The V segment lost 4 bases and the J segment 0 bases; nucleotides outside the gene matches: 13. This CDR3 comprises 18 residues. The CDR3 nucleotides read TGTGCCAGCAGTGCAAACACCCGACTAGCAGATAGCACAGATACGCAGTATTTT. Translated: CASSANTRLADSTDTQYF.

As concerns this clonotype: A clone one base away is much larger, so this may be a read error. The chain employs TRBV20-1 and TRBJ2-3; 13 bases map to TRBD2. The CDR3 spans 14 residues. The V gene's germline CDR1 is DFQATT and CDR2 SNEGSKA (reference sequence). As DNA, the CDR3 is TGCAATCCCCGGACTAGCGGGGGACCAGATACGCAGTATTTT. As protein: CNPRTSGGPDTQYF.

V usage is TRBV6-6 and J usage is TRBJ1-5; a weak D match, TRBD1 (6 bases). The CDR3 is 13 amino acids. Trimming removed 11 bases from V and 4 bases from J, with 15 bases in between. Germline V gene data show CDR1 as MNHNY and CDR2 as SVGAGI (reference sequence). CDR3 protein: CAAAGEANQPQHF. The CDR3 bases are TGTGCCGCCGCAGGGGAGGCTAATCAGCCCCAGCATTTT.

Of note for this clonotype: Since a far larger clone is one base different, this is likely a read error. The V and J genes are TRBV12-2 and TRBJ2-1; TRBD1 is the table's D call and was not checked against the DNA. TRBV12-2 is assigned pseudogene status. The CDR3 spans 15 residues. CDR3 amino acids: CASSLSQGPLNEQFF. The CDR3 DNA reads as TGTGCCAGCAGCTTAAGTCAGGGGCCTTTGAATGAGCAGTTCTTC.

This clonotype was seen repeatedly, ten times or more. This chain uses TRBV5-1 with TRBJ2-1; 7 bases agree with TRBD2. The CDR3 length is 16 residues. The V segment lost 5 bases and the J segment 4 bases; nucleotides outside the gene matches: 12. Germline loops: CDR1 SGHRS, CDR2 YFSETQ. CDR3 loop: CASRSTRSGGYNEQFF. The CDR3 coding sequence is TGCGCCAGCAGGTCGACGAGATCGGGGGGATACAATGAGCAGTTCTTC.

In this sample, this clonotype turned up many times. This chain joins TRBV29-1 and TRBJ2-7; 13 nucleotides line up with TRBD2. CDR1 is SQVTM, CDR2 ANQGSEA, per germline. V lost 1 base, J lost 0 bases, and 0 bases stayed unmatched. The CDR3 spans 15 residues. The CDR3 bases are TGCAGCGTTGAAGGGACTAGCGGGGGCTCCTACGAGCAGTACTTC. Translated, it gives CSVEGTSGGSYEQYF.

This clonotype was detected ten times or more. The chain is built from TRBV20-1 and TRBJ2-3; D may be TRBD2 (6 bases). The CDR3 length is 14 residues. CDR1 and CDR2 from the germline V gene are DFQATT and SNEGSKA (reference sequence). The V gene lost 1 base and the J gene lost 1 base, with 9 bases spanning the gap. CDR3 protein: CSARGLEGTDTQYF. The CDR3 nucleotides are TGCAGTGCTAGAGGACTAGAGGGCACAGATACGCAGTATTTT.

The CDR3 is CSADGASTDTQYF. Written as DNA, the CDR3 is TGCAGTGCCGACGGGGCCAGCACAGATACGCAGTATTTT. The chain links TRBV20-1 to TRBJ2-3; D is tentatively TRBD1 or TRBD2 (5 bases each). CDR1 and CDR2 (germline): DFQATT, SNEGSKA (reference sequence). The CDR3 consists of 13 residues. V shed 6 bases and J shed 0 bases, with 10 bases lying between them.

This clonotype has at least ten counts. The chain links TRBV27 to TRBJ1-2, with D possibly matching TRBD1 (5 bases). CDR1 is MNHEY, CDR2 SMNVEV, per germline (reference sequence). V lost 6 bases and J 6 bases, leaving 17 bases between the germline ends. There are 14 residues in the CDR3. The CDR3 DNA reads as TGTGCCAGCAGAGCCGTGGGCAGGGTCGATGGCTACACCTTC. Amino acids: CASRAVGRVDGYTF.